These 10 T cell receptor beta chains originate from one sample sequenced in a study of regulatory T cells in long-lasting Graves disease. Time point here: newly diagnosed GD, antithyroid drugs for less than 3 months. PBMCs provided the RNA from which the TCR library was made. Investigators prepared the TCR beta libraries by applying iRepertoire HTBI primers and Arm-PCR of CDR3 regions. TCRdb ran MiXCR on the multiplex PCR reads and lists one entry per CDR3 protein. The sample includes fewer than 500,000 distinct CDR3 sequences, roughly 17% of them seen just once. The sample was also reused in another study, on T cells in Graves' hyperthyroidism and ophthalmopathy.

This specimen consisted of peripheral blood mononuclear cells (PBMCs), obtained at new diagnosis, from a patient treated with antithyroid drugs. The receptors come from a middle-aged man with Graves disease.

Turning to this clonotype: A much more abundant neighbour one base away suggests this may be a read error. This chain joins TRBV29-1 and TRBJ2-1; TRBD1 aligns across 8 bases. The CDR3 extends over 12 amino acids. The V gene's germline CDR1 is SQVTM and CDR2 ANQGSEA. The CDR3 bases are TGCGGCGAAGGACAGGGTCGGAATGAGCAGTTCTTC. Its protein is CGEGQGRNEQFF.

This clonotype came up a few times. The rearrangement links TRBV10-3 to TRBJ2-5; a possible D gene is TRBD1 (6 bases). This CDR3 is built from 13 residues. Germline CDR1 ENHRY, CDR2 SYGVKD. The ends were cut back, 6 bases at V and 2 bases at J, with 10 bases in the middle. DNA of the CDR3: TGTGCCATCAGGCTCCAGGGGCAAGAGACCCAGTACTTC. Residues: CAIRLQGQETQYF.

The rearrangement joins TRBV7-9 to TRBJ1-1, with TRBD1 matching 8 bases. V shed 6 bases, J shed 6 bases, and the junction held 15 bases outside the gene matches. This CDR3 is 16 amino acids long. CDR1 SEHNR and CDR2 FQNEAQ come from the germline V gene (reference sequence). In nucleotides, the CDR3 is TGTGCCAGCAGGCCATCCCAGGGGGCGTTTAGCGCTGAAGCTTTCTTT. This encodes CASRPSQGAFSAEAFF. Drawing the rest from reference TRBV7-9 and TRBJ1-1, the complete variable domain is DTGVSQNPRHKITKRGQNVTFRCDPISEHNRLYWYRQTLGQGPEFLTYFQNEAQLEKSRLLSDRFSAERPKGSFSTLEIQRTEQGDSAMYLCASRPSQGAFSAEAFFGQGTRLTVV.

This clonotype has more than one count but fewer than ten. The V call is TRBV7-9, the J call TRBJ1-6; D is perhaps TRBD1 (6 bases). This CDR3 spans 15 amino acids. CDR1 and CDR2 from the germline V gene are SEHNR and FQNEAQ (reference sequence). The ends were cut back, 5 bases at V and 13 bases at J, with 21 bases in the middle. In DNA, the CDR3 is TGTGCCAGCAGCGCCCTGGGGGGGGGGCCAGTCCCCCTCCACTTT. It encodes CASSALGGGPVPLHF.

This clonotype was detected a few times. This chain links TRBV6-1 with TRBJ2-7; TRBD1 matches at 12 bases. This CDR3 comprises 14 residues. Germline-derived CDR1 and CDR2 are MNHNS and SASEGT. V shed 4 bases, J shed 5 bases, and the junction held 3 bases outside the gene matches. The CDR3 DNA reads TGTGCCAGCAGTGGGGGACAGGGGGCGGACGAGCAGTACTTC. It encodes CASSGGQGADEQYF.

This clonotype has ten or more counts. The chain couples TRBV7-8 to TRBJ2-1, with 7 bases matching TRBD2. J gave up 0 bases and V 2 bases, and 7 bases lay outside the gene matches. Germline values: CDR1 SGHVS, CDR2 FQNEAQ. The CDR3 runs 17 residues. The CDR3 DNA follows: TGTGCCAGCAGCTTATACTCCGGGAGGCACTCCTACAATGAGCAGTTCTTC. Its translation: CASSLYSGRHSYNEQFF.

This clonotype was seen only a few times. V gene TRBV5-1 combines with J gene TRBJ2-6; TRBD1 aligns across 7 bases. Looked up from germline, CDR1 is SGHRS and CDR2 is YFSETQ. The CDR3 loop spans 19 amino acids. J was trimmed by 0 bases and V by 1 base; bases with no gene match: 10. The CDR3 sequence is CASSLFRGGTISGANVLTF. DNA of the CDR3: TGCGCCAGCAGCTTGTTTCGAGGGGGCACTATCTCTGGGGCCAACGTCCTGACTTTC.

This clonotype came up once. The chain combines TRBV12-3 or TRBV12-4 with TRBJ2-1; D unresolved. The CDR3 runs to 12 residues. V lost 2 bases and J 6 bases, leaving 5 bases between the germline ends. The CDR3: CASSLLFNEQFF. DNA of the CDR3: TGTGCCAGCAGTTTACTCTTCAATGAGCAGTTCTTC.

Many counts were recorded for this clonotype. The J gene is TRBJ1-5, the V gene TRBV20-1; 11 bases align to TRBD1. The CDR3 extends over 16 amino acids. Looked up from germline, CDR1 is DFQATT and CDR2 is SNEGSKA (reference sequence). V lost 6 bases to trimming and J lost 6 bases; unmatched junction nucleotides: 13. CDR3 amino acids: CSAKTRTGGDFQPQHF. CDR3 DNA sequence: TGCAGTGCAAAAACCCGGACAGGGGGCGACTTTCAGCCCCAGCATTTT.

This clonotype was observed many times. The J gene is TRBJ1-5, the V gene TRBV24-1; no firm D call. The length of the CDR3 is 14 residues. V was pared by 2 bases and J by 4 bases, with 8 bases between. The germline V gene encodes CDR1 KGHDR and CDR2 SFDVKD. CDR3 residues: CATSDSDVNQPQHF. CDR3 coding DNA: TGTGCCACCAGTGATTCGGACGTAAATCAGCCCCAGCATTTT.